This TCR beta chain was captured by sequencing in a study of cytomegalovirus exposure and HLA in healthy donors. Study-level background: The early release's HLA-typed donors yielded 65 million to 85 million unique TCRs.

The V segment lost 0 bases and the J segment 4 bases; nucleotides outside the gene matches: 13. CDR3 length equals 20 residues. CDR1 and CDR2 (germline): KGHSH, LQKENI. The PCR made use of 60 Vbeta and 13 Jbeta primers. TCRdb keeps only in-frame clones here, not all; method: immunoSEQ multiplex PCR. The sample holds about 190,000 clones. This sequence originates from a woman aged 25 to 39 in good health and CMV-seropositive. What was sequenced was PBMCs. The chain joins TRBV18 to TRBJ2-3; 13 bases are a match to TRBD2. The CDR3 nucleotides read TGTGCCAGCTCACCACCAGGAGGACTAGGACTAGCGGGAGCGGCAGATACGCAGTATTTT. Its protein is CASSPPGGLGLAGAADTQYF.